A selection of T cell receptor beta chains follows, all from one sample in a study of glioma-infiltrating T cells after dendritic cell vaccination. Assay used: immunoSEQ multiplex PCR; TCRdb lists only in-frame clones, some missing. The profile shows 65,000 or so clones, about nine tenths of them singletons. The source was blood, collected after dendritic cell vaccination. These receptors were collected from a human donor with glioblastoma. The conserved cysteine and the conserved F or W are not part of the CDR3 here. Clone size is given for some rows only: seen once, a few or many times, or a class if the clone is expanded.

abundance: NA; j_gene: TRBJ1-5; v_gene: TRBV5-1; CDR3aa: ASSLGGDQPQH
abundance: NA; j_gene: TRBJ2-7; v_gene: TRBV6-6; CDR3aa: ASSFGHDEQY
abundance: NA; j_gene: TRBJ1-5; v_gene: TRBV6-5; CDR3aa: ASRPQGGRFRPQH
abundance: NA; j_gene: TRBJ1-1; v_gene: TRBV19; CDR3aa: ASRPPGDTEAF
abundance: NA; j_gene: TRBJ2-1; v_gene: TRBV7-8; CDR3aa: ASSLTETSSYNEQF
abundance: NA; j_gene: TRBJ2-7; v_gene: TRBV29-1; CDR3aa: SVRGQGLEQY
abundance: NA; j_gene: TRBJ2-1; v_gene: TRBV10-2; CDR3aa: ASSESLGTSGTGEQF
abundance: NA; j_gene: NA; v_gene: TRBV19; CDR3aa: ASSIGPRNYEQY
abundance: NA; j_gene: TRBJ2-2; v_gene: TRBV6-5; CDR3aa: ASSRQGNTGELF
abundance: NA; j_gene: TRBJ1-1; v_gene: TRBV4-3; CDR3aa: ASSLTGLGTEAF
abundance: NA; j_gene: TRBJ1-2; v_gene: TRBV13; CDR3aa: ASSSRDRVTYGYT
abundance: NA; j_gene: TRBJ2-2; v_gene: TRBV27; CDR3aa: ASSRLAGGPPGELF
abundance: NA; j_gene: TRBJ2-5; v_gene: TRBV4-1; CDR3aa: ASSQEPGTGETQY
abundance: few; j_gene: TRBJ1-2; v_gene: TRBV7-2; CDR3aa: ASSLKAAYGYT
abundance: NA; j_gene: TRBJ1-3; v_gene: TRBV15; CDR3aa: ATSRDLRDRVFGNTIY
abundance: NA; j_gene: TRBJ1-2; v_gene: TRBV29-1; CDR3aa: SVDLVPSGYGYT
abundance: few; j_gene: TRBJ2-7; v_gene: TRBV5-1; CDR3aa: ASSRWTGYEQY
abundance: NA; j_gene: TRBJ1-1; v_gene: TRBV29-1; CDR3aa: SVENMNTEAF
abundance: NA; j_gene: TRBJ1-4; v_gene: TRBV9; CDR3aa: ASSVGGDEKLF
abundance: NA; j_gene: TRBJ2-2; v_gene: TRBV7-3; CDR3aa: ASSLTGGPDTGELF
abundance: NA; j_gene: TRBJ2-2; v_gene: TRBV4-2; CDR3aa: ASSLFGLAGGANTGELF
abundance: NA; j_gene: TRBJ1-5; v_gene: TRBV19; CDR3aa: ASTPMGLSFRAQH
abundance: NA; j_gene: TRBJ1-2; v_gene: TRBV4-1; CDR3aa: ASSQDNSGLVYGYT
abundance: NA; j_gene: TRBJ1-5; v_gene: TRBV6-1; CDR3aa: ASRATVLGNQPQH
abundance: NA; j_gene: TRBJ2-3; v_gene: TRBV29-1; CDR3aa: SVAGGKDTQY
abundance: NA; j_gene: TRBJ2-1; v_gene: TRBV19; CDR3aa: ASSIDLGGREQF
abundance: NA; j_gene: TRBJ2-5; v_gene: TRBV5-4; CDR3aa: ASSFDREETQY
abundance: NA; j_gene: TRBJ1-2; v_gene: TRBV4-3; CDR3aa: ASSPDSDRGYGYT
abundance: few; j_gene: TRBJ2-5; v_gene: TRBV19; CDR3aa: ASSAGGAGGETQY
abundance: NA; j_gene: TRBJ2-7; v_gene: TRBV2; CDR3aa: ASSAWTSAY
abundance: NA; j_gene: TRBJ1-1; v_gene: TRBV18; CDR3aa: ASSPLQGLNTEAF
abundance: NA; j_gene: TRBJ2-5; v_gene: TRBV7-6; CDR3aa: ASSTRTSGGIETQY
abundance: NA; j_gene: TRBJ1-2; v_gene: TRBV2; CDR3aa: ASISRGGTGGYT
abundance: NA; j_gene: TRBJ1-1; v_gene: TRBV7-8; CDR3aa: ASSSNRVGTEAF
abundance: NA; j_gene: TRBJ2-3; v_gene: TRBV5-1; CDR3aa: ASSLGLAGGGSTDTQY
abundance: NA; j_gene: TRBJ2-5; v_gene: TRBV7-2; CDR3aa: ASSLVGGETQY
abundance: NA; j_gene: TRBJ2-1; v_gene: TRBV7-6; CDR3aa: ASSPLAGASYNEQF
abundance: NA; j_gene: TRBJ2-3; v_gene: TRBV9; CDR3aa: ASSKTTSLGDTQY
abundance: few; j_gene: TRBJ2-6; v_gene: TRBV15; CDR3aa: ATSRSRGGANVLT
abundance: few; j_gene: TRBJ1-5; v_gene: TRBV2; CDR3aa: ASTSGQSNQPQH
abundance: few; j_gene: TRBJ1-2; v_gene: TRBV6-6; CDR3aa: AILGEGYT
abundance: NA; j_gene: TRBJ2-7; v_gene: TRBV18; CDR3aa: ASSPLGGLGEQY
abundance: NA; j_gene: TRBJ1-1; v_gene: TRBV19; CDR3aa: ASSSRPNTEAF
abundance: once; j_gene: NA; v_gene: TRBV7-2; CDR3aa: ASSPSLTGTAAYEQY
abundance: few; j_gene: TRBJ2-7; v_gene: TRBV4-2; CDR3aa: ASSPWTSGNSYEQY
abundance: NA; j_gene: TRBJ1-6; v_gene: TRBV5-4; CDR3aa: ASGPGGNSPLH
abundance: NA; j_gene: TRBJ2-3; v_gene: TRBV5-8; CDR3aa: ASSPGGFSGGSTDTQY
abundance: NA; j_gene: TRBJ1-2; v_gene: TRBV5-1; CDR3aa: ASSSGGGIDVNT
abundance: NA; j_gene: TRBJ1-2; v_gene: TRBV7-9; CDR3aa: ASSYDLLYRNYGYT
abundance: NA; j_gene: TRBJ1-1; v_gene: TRBV30; CDR3aa: AWSARNTEAF
abundance: NA; j_gene: NA; v_gene: TRBV7-2; CDR3aa: ASSPGGFEQY
abundance: NA; j_gene: TRBJ2-7; v_gene: TRBV5-1; CDR3aa: ASSLGPTTLYEQY
abundance: NA; j_gene: TRBJ1-1; v_gene: TRBV6-6; CDR3aa: ASSYVTVTEAF
abundance: NA; j_gene: TRBJ1-1; v_gene: TRBV5-1; CDR3aa: ASSAGPQATEAF
abundance: NA; j_gene: TRBJ2-7; v_gene: TRBV10-1; CDR3aa: ASRGLAGGDEQY
abundance: NA; j_gene: TRBJ2-6; v_gene: TRBV5-1; CDR3aa: ASITGDSGANVLT
abundance: NA; j_gene: TRBJ1-4; v_gene: TRBV14; CDR3aa: ASSRRTGGEKLF
abundance: NA; j_gene: TRBJ2-5; v_gene: TRBV15; CDR3aa: ATSRDSAGGRETQY
abundance: NA; j_gene: TRBJ2-7; v_gene: TRBV5-1; CDR3aa: ASSPTLAGGPNEQY
abundance: NA; j_gene: TRBJ1-5; v_gene: TRBV6-5; CDR3aa: ASSEGGRGH